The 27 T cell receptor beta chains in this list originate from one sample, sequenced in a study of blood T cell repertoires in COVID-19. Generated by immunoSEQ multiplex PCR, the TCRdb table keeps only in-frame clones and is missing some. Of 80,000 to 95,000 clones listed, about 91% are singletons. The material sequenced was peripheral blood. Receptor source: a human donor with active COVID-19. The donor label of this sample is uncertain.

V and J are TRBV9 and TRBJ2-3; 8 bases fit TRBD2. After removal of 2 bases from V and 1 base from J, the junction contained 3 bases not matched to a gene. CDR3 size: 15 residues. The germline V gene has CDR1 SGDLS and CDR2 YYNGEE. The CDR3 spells CASSVAGGGTDTQYF. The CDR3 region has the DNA TGTGCCAGCAGCGTCGCGGGGGGCGGCACAGATACGCAGTATTTT.

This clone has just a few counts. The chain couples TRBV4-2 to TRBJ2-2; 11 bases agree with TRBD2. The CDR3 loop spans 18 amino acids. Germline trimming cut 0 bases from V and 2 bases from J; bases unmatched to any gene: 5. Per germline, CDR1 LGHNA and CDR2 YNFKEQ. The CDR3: CASSQDPSGGYNTGELFF. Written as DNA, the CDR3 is TGTGCCAGCAGCCAAGATCCTAGCGGGGGGTACAACACCGGGGAGCTGTTTTTT.

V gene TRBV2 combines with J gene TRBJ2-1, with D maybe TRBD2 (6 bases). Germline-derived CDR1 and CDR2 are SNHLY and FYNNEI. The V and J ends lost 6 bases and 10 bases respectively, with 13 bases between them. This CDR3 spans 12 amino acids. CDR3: CASREWTKEQFF. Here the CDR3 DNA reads TGTGCCAGCAGGGAATGGACTAAGGAGCAGTTCTTC.

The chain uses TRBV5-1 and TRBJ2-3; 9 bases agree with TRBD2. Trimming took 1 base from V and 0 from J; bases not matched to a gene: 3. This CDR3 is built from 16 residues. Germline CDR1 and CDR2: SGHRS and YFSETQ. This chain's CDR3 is CASSLSLAGSTDTQYF. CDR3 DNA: TGCGCCAGCAGCTTGTCCCTAGCGGGGAGCACAGATACGCAGTATTTT.

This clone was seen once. The CDR3 DNA is TGTGCCAGTAGTCGGGGGGCTGGGGAGACCCAGTACTTC. This translates into CASSRGAGETQYF. The chain combines TRBV19 with TRBJ2-5; possible D gene TRBD2, 7 bases. The germline gives CDR1 LNHDA, CDR2 SQIVND (reference sequence). This CDR3 has 13 residues. V lost 5 bases and J 5 bases, leaving 12 bases between the germline ends.

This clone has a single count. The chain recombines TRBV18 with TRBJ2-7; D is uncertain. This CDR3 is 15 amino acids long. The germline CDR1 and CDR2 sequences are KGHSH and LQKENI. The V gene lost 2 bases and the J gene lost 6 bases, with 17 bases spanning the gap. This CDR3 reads CASSPMSQRLGEQYF. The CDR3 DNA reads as TGTGCCAGCTCACCAATGTCGCAGCGCCTAGGCGAGCAGTACTTC.

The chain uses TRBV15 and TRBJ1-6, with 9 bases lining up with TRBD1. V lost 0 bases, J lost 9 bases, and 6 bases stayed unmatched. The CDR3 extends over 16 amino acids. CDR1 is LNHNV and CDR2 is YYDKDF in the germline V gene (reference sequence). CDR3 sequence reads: CATSRDHGTGFSPLHF. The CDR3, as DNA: TGTGCCACCAGCAGAGATCATGGGACAGGGTTTTCACCCCTCCACTTT.

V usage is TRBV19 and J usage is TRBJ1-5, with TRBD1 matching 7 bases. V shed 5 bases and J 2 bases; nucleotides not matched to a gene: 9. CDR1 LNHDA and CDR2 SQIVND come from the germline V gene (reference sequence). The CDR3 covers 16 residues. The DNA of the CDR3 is TGTGCCAGTAGTGATTACAGGGGAATGGGCAATCAGCCCCAGCATTTT. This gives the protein CASSDYRGMGNQPQHF.

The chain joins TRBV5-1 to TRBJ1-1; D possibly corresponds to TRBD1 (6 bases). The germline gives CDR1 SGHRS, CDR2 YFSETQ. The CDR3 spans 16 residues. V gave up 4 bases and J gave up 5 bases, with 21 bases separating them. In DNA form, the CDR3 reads TGCGCCAGCAGCCTAGACAGGAACCCCGACAGGACTGAAGCTTTCTTT. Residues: CASSLDRNPDRTEAFF.

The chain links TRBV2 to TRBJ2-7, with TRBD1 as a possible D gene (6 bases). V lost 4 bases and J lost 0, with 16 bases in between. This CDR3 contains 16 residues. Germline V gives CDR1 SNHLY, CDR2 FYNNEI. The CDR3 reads CASSAPGDHFSYEQYF. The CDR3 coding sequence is TGTGCCAGCAGTGCGCCAGGGGACCATTTCTCCTACGAGCAGTACTTC.

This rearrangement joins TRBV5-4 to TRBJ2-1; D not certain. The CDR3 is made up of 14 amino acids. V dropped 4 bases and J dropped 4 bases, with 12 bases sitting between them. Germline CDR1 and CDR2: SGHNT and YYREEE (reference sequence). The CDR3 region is CASSLAGLYNEQFF. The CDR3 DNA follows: TGTGCCAGCAGCCTCGCCGGTCTTTACAATGAGCAGTTCTTC.

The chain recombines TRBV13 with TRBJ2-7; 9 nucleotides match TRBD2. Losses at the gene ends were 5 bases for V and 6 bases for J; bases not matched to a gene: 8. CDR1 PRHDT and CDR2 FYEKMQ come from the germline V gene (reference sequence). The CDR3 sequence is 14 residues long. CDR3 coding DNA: TGTGCCAGCAGCCCTCCGGGACTAGCTTCCGAGCAGTACTTC. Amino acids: CASSPPGLASEQYF.

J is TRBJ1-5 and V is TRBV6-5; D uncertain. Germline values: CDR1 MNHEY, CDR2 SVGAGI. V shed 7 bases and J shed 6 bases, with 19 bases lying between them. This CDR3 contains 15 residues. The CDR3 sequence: CASIPVGGPGQPQHF. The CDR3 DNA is TGTGCCAGCATCCCCGTGGGAGGGCCGGGTCAGCCCCAGCATTTT.

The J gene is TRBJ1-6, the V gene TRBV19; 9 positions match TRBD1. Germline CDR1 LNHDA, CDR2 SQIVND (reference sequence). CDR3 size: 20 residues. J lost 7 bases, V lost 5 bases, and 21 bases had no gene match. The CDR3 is CASSLEARDRERSLNSPLHF. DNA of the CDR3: TGTGCCAGTAGTCTCGAGGCCCGGGACAGGGAAAGAAGCTTAAATTCACCCCTCCACTTT.

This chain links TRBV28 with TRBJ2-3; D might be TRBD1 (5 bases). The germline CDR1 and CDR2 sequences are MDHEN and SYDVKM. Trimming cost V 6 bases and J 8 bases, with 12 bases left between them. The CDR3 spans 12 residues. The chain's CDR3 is CASRDSVLTQYF. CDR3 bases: TGTGCCAGCAGAGACAGTGTTCTTACGCAGTATTTT.

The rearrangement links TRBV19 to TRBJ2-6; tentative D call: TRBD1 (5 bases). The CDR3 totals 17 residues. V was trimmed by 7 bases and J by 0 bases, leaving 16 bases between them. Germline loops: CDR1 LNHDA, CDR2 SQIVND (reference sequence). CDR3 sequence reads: CASTPTADSSGANVLTF. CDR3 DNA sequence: TGTGCCAGTACTCCCACAGCCGACAGCTCTGGGGCCAACGTCCTGACTTTC.

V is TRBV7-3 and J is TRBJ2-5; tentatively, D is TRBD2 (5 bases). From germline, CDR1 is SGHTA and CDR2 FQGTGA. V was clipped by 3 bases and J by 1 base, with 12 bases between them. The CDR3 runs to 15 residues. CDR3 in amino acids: CASSLIGAAQETQYF. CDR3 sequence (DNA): TGTGCCAGCAGCTTGATAGGAGCGGCCCAAGAGACCCAGTACTTC. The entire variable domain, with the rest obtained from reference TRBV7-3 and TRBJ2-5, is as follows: GAGVSQTPSNKVTEKGKYVELRCDPISGHTALYWYRQSLGQGPEFLIYFQGTGAADDSGLPNDRFFAVRPEGSVSTLKIQRTERGDSAVYLCASSLIGAAQETQYFGPGTRLLVL.

This chain's CDR3 is CASSLDRLLEETQYF. The CDR3 nucleotides read TGTGCCAGCAGCTTGGACAGGTTGCTAGAAGAGACCCAGTACTTC. This chain links TRBV7-9 with TRBJ2-5; 7 bases line up with TRBD1. This CDR3 spans 15 amino acids. Germline V gene data show CDR1 as SEHNR and CDR2 as FQNEAQ (reference sequence). After removal of 3 bases from V and 3 bases from J, the junction contained 7 bases not matched to a gene. Full variable domain (missing parts from reference TRBV7-9 and TRBJ2-5): DTGVSQNPRHKITKRGQNVTFRCDPISEHNRLYWYRQTLGQGPEFLTYFQNEAQLEKSRLLSDRFSAERPKGSFSTLEIQRTEQGDSAMYLCASSLDRLLEETQYFGPGTRLLVL.

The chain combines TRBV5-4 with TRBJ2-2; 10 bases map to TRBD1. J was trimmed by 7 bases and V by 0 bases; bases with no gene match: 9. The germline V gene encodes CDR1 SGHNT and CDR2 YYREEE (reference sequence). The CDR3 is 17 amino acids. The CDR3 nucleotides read TGTGCCAGCAGCTTGGCCGGGACAGGGGTGATCAGCGGGGAGCTGTTTTTT. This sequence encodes CASSLAGTGVISGELFF.

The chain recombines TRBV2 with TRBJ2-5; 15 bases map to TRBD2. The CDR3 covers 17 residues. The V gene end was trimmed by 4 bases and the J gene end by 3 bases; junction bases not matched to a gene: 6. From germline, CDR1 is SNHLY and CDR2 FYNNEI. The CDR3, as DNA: TGTGCCAGCAGTGTAGGACTAGCGGGGGGGCGAGAAGAGACCCAGTACTTC. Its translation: CASSVGLAGGREETQYF.

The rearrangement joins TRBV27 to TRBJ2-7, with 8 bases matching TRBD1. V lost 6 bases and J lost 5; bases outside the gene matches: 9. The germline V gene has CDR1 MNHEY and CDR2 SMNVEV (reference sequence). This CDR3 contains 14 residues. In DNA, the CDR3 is TGTGCCAGCAGGCCGGACAGGGTAAGACACGAGCAGTACTTC. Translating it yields CASRPDRVRHEQYF.

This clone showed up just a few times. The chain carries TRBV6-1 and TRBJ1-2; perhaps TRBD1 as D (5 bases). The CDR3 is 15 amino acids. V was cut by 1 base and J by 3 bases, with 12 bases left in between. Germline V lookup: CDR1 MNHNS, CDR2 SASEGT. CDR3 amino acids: CASSEVMGPDYGYTF. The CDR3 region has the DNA TGTGCCAGCAGTGAAGTAATGGGGCCCGACTATGGCTACACCTTC.

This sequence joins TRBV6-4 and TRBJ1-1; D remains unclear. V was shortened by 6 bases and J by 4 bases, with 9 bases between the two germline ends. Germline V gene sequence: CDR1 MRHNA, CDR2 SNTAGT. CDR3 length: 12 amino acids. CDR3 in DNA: TGTGCCAGCAGGGGCCCAGCCACTGAAGCTTTCTTT. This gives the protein CASRGPATEAFF.

This CDR3 reads CASTIGASGGSSGANVLTF. In nucleotides, the CDR3 is TGTGCCAGCACCATCGGGGCTAGCGGGGGGTCCTCTGGGGCCAACGTCCTGACTTTC. The chain carries TRBV13 and TRBJ2-6, with 11 bases identical to TRBD2. V shed 7 bases and J 0 bases; nucleotides not matched to a gene: 11. From germline, CDR1 is PRHDT and CDR2 FYEKMQ (reference sequence). This CDR3 contains 19 residues.

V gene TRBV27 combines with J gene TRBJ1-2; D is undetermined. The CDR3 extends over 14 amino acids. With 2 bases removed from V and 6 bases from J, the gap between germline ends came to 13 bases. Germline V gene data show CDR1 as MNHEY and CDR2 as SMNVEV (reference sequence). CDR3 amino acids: CASSLKGTRDGYTF. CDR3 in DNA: TGTGCCAGCAGTTTAAAGGGAACGCGGGATGGCTACACCTTC.

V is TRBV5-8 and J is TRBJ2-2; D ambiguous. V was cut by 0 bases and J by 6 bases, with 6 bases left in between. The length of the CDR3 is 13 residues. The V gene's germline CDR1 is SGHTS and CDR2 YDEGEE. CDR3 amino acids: CASSLGGAGELFF. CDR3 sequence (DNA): TGTGCCAGCAGCTTGGGCGGAGCCGGGGAGCTGTTTTTT.

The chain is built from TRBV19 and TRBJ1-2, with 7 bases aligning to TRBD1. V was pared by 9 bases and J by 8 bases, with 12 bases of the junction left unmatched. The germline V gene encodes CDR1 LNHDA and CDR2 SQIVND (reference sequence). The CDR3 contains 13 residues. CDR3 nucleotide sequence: TGTGCCAGCAGACACAGGGGAATAGACGGCTACACCTTC. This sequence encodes CASRHRGIDGYTF.